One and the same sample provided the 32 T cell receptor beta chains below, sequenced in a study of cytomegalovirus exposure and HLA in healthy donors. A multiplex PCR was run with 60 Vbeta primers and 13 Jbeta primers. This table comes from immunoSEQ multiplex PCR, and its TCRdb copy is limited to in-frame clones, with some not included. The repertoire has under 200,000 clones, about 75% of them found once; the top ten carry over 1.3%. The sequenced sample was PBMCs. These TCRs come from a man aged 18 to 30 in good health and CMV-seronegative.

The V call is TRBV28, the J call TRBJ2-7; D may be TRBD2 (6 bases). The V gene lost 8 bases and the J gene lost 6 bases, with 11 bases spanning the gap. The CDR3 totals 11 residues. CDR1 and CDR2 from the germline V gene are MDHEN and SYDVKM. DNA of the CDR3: TGTGCCAGCCACCAGGAGGGCGAGCAGTACTTC. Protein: CASHQEGEQYF.

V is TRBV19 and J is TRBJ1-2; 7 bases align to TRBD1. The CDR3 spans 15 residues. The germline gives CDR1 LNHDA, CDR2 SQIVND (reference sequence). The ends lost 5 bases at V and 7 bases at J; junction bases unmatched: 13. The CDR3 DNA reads TGTGCCAGTAGTCGGGACAGCGGAACAGAGTCTGGCTACACCTTC. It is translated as CASSRDSGTESGYTF.

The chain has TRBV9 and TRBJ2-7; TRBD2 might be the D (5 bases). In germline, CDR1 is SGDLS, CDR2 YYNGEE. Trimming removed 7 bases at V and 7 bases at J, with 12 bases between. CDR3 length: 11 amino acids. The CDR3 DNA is TGTGCCAGCGGGAGTGGTTTTGAGCAGTACTTC. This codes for CASGSGFEQYF.

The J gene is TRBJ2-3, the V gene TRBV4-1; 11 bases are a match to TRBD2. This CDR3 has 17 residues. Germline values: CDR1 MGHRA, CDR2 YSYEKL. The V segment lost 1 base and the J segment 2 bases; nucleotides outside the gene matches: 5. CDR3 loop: CASSQVTSGRNTDTQYF. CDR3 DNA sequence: TGCGCCAGCAGCCAAGTTACTAGCGGGAGAAACACAGATACGCAGTATTTT.

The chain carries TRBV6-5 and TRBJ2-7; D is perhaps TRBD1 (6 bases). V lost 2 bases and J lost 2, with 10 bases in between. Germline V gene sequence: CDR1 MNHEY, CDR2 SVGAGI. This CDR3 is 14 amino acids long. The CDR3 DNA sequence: TGTGCCAGCAGTTACGCAGGGGCGACCTACGAGCAGTACTTC. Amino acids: CASSYAGATYEQYF.

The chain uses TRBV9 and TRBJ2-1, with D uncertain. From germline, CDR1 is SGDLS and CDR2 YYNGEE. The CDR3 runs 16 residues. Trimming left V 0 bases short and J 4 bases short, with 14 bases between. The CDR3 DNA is TGTGCCAGCAGCGTAGGGGTCGGAGATGGGTACAATGAGCAGTTCTTC. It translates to CASSVGVGDGYNEQFF.

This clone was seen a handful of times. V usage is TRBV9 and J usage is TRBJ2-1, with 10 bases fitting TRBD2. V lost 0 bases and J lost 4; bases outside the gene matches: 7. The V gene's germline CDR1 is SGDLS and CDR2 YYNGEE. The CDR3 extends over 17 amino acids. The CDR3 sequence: CASSVEGIAGGYNEQFF. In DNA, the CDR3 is TGTGCCAGCAGCGTAGAGGGTATAGCGGGAGGATACAATGAGCAGTTCTTC.

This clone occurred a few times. In nucleotides, the CDR3 is TGTGCCAGCAGCCCCGAGGGACAGCCTCTCTATGGCTACACCTTC. Protein: CASSPEGQPLYGYTF. This rearrangement joins TRBV5-4 to TRBJ1-2; 7 nucleotides agree with TRBD1. The ends lost 4 bases at V and 4 bases at J; junction bases unmatched: 10. The CDR3 has 15 residues. CDR1 and CDR2 from the germline V gene are SGHNT and YYREEE (reference sequence).

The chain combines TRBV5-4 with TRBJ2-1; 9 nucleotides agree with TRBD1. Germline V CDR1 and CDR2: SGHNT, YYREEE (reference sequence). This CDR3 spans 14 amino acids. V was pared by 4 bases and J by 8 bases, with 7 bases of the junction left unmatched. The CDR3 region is CASSLKTGGYEQFF. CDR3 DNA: TGTGCCAGCAGCCTAAAGACAGGGGGATATGAGCAGTTCTTC.

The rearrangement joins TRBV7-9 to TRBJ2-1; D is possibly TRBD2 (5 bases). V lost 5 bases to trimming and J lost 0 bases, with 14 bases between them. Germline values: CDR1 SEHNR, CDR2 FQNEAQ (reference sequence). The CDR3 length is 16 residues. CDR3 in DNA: TGTGCCAGCAGCCCTTCGGGGTCCAGCTCCTACAATGAGCAGTTCTTC. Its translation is CASSPSGSSSYNEQFF.

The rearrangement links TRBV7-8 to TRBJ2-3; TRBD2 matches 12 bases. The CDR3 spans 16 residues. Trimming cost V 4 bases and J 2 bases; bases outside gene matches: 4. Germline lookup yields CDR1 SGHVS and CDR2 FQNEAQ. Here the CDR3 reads CASSSRLAGATDTQYF. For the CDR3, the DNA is TGTGCCAGCAGCTCCAGACTAGCGGGAGCCACAGATACGCAGTATTTT.

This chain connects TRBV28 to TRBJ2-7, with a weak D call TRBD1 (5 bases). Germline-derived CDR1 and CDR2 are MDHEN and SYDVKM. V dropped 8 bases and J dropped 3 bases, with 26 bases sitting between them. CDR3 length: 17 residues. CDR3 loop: CASSGHLKITRSYEQYF. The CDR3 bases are TGTGCCAGCTCAGGACACTTAAAGATCACACGAAGCTACGAGCAGTACTTC.

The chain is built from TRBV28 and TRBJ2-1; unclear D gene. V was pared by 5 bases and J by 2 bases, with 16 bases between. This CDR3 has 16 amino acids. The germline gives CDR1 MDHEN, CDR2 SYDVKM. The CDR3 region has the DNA TGTGCCAGCAGTCCCCCACAAGCTCAGGCCTACAATGAGCAGTTCTTC. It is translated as CASSPPQAQAYNEQFF.

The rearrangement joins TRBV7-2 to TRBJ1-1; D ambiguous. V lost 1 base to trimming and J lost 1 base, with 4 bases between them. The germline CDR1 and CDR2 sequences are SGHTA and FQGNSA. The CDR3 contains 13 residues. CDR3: CASSLVRNTEAFF. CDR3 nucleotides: TGTGCCAGCAGCTTAGTCCGGAACACTGAAGCTTTCTTT.

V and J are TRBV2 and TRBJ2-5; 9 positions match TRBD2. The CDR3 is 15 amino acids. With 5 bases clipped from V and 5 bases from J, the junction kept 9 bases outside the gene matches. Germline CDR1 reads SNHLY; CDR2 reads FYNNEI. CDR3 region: CASSLSGSRWETQYF. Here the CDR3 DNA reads TGTGCCAGCAGTCTTAGCGGGAGCCGGTGGGAGACCCAGTACTTC.

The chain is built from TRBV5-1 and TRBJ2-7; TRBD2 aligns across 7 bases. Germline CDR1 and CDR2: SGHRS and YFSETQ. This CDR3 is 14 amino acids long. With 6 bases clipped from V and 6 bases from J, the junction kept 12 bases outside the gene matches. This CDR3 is CASTPEVSGREQYF. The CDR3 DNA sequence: TGCGCCAGCACCCCGGAGGTTAGCGGGCGCGAGCAGTACTTC.

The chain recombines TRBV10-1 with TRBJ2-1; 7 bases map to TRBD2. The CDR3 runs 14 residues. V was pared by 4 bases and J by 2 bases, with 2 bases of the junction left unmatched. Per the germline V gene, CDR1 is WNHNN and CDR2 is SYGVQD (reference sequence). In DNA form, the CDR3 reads TGCGCCAGCAGTGGAAGCGGGGCCTACAATGAGCAGTTCTTC. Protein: CASSGSGAYNEQFF.

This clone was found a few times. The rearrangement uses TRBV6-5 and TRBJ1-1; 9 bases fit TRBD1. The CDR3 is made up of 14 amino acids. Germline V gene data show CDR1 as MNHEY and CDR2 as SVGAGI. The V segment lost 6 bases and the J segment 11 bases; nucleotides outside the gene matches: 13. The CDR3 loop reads CASSRPGTGLGAFF. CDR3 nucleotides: TGTGCCAGCAGCCGTCCCGGGACAGGGCTCGGGGCTTTCTTT.

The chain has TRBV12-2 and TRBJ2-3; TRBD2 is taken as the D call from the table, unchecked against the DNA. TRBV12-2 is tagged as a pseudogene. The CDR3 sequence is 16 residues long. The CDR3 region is CASRSRETTSTDTQYF. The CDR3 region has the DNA TGTGCAAGTCGTTCGAGAGAGACTACTAGCACAGATACGCAGTATTTT.

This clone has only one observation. DNA for the CDR3: TGTGCCTGGAGTGTCGCCGGACTAGCGGGAGTTGGCTACGAGCAGTACTTC. It specifies CAWSVAGLAGVGYEQYF. V gene TRBV30 combines with J gene TRBJ2-7; 13 bases are a match to TRBD2. Germline CDR1 GTSNPN, CDR2 SVGIG (reference sequence). Germline trimming cut 0 bases from V and 3 bases from J; bases unmatched to any gene: 8. The CDR3 is made up of 17 amino acids. Complete variable domain (other parts from reference TRBV30 and TRBJ2-7): SQTIHQWPATLVQPVGSPLSLECTVEGTSNPNLYWYRQAAGRGLQLLFYSVGIGQISSEVPQNLSASRPQDRQFILSSKKLLLSDSGFYLCAWSVAGLAGVGYEQYFGPGTRLTVT.

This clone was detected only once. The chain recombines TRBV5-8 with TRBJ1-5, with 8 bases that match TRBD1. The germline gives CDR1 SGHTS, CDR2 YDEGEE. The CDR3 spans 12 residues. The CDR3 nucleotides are TGTGGGTCCGGGACAGGCGATCAGCCCCAGCATTTT. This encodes CGSGTGDQPQHF.

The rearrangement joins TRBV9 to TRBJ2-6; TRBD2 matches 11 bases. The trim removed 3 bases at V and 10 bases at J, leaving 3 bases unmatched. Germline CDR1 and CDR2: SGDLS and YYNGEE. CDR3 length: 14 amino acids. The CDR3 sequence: CASSAGTSGNVLTF. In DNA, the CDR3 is TGTGCCAGCAGCGCCGGGACTAGCGGTAACGTCCTGACTTTC. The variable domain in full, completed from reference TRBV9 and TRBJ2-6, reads DSGVTQTPKHLITATGQRVTLRCSPRSGDLSVYWYQQSLDQGLQFLIQYYNGEERAKGNILERFSAQQFPDLHSELNLSSLELGDSALYFCASSAGTSGNVLTFGAGSRLTVL.

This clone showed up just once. DNA for the CDR3: TGTGCCAGCAGTTCGACTAGCGGGGGGTACAATGAGCAGTTCTTC. It yields the protein CASSSTSGGYNEQFF. The rearrangement joins TRBV28 to TRBJ2-1; TRBD2 matches 13 bases. Germline loops: CDR1 MDHEN, CDR2 SYDVKM. The length of the CDR3 is 15 residues. Trimming at V came to 4 bases and at J to 4 bases, leaving 1 base not matched to a gene.

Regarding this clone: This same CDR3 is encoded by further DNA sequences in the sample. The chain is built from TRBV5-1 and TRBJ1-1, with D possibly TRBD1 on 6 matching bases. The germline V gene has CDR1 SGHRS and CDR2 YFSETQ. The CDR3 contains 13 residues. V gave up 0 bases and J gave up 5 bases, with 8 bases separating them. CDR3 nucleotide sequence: TGCGCCAGCAGCTTGGGGACAGAAACTGAAGCTTTCTTT. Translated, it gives CASSLGTETEAFF.

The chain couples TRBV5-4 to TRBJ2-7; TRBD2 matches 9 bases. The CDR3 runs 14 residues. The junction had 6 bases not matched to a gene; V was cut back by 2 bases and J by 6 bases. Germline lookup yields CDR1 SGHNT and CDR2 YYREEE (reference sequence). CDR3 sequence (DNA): TGTGCCAGCAGCTTCGCGGGAGGGACCGCCGAGCAGTACTTC. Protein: CASSFAGGTAEQYF.

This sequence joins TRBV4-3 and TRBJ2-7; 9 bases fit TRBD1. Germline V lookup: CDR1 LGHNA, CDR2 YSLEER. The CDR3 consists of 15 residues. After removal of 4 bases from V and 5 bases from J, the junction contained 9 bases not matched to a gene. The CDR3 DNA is TGCGCCAGCAGCCCGCTGACAGGGGGGAATAACGAGCAGTACTTC. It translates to CASSPLTGGNNEQYF.

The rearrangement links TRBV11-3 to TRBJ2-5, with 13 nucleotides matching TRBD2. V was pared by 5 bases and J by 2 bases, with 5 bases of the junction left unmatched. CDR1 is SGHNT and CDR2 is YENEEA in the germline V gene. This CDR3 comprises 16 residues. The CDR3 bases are TGTGCCAGCAGCCCGGGACTAGCGGGAATTCAAGAGACCCAGTACTTC. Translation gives CASSPGLAGIQETQYF.

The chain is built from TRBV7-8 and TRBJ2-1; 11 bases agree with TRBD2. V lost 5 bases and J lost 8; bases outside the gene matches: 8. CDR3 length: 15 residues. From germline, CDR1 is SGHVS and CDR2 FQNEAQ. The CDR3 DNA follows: TGTGCCAGCAGCCGTGGAGGTAGCGGGAGGGATGAGCAGTTCTTC. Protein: CASSRGGSGRDEQFF.

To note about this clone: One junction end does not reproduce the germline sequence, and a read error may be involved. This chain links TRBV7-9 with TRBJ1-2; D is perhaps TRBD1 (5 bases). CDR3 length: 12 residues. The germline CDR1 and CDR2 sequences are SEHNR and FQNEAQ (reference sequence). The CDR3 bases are TGTTCCAGCAGCTTAGTAGGGGATGGCTACACCTTC. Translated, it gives CSSSLVGDGYTF.

The CDR3, as DNA: TGTGCCAGCAGCTTAACGGGACAGGTGCCCCCCGAAGCTTTCTTT. This codes for CASSLTGQVPPEAFF. This rearrangement joins TRBV7-8 to TRBJ1-1, with 8 bases that match TRBD1. There are 15 residues in the CDR3. Germline V CDR1 and CDR2: SGHVS, FQNEAQ. The J segment lost 8 bases and the V segment lost 2 bases, leaving 10 bases of the junction unmatched.

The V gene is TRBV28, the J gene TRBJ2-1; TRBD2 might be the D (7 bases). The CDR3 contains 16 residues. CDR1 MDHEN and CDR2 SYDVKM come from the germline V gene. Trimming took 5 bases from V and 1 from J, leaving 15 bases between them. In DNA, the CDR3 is TGTGCCAGCAGTCGAAGGGGGGAGGGGTCCTACAATGAGCAGTTCTTC. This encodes CASSRRGEGSYNEQFF.

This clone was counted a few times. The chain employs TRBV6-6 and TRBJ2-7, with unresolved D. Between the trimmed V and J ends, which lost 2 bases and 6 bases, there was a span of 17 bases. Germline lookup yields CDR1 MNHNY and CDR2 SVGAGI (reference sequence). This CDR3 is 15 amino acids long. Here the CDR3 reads CASSYGGSPPGEQYF. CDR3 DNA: TGTGCCAGCAGTTACGGTGGCTCACCTCCAGGCGAGCAGTACTTC.